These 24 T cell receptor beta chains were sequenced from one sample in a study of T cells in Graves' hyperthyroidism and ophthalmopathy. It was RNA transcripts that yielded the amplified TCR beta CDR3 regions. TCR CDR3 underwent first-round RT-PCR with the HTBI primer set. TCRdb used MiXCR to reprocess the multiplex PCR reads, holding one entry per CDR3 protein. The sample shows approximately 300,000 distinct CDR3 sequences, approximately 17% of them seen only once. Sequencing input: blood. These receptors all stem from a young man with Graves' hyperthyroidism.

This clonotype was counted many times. The CDR3 nucleotides are TGTGCCAGCAAACGAGCCGGGACGAATTATCAGCCCCAGCATTTT. Translated, it gives CASKRAGTNYQPQHF. V and J are TRBV28 and TRBJ1-5, with D possibly matching TRBD1 (5 bases). CDR1 and CDR2 from the germline V gene are MDHEN and SYDVKM. V lost 7 bases and J lost 5, with 18 bases in between. The CDR3 has 15 amino acids.

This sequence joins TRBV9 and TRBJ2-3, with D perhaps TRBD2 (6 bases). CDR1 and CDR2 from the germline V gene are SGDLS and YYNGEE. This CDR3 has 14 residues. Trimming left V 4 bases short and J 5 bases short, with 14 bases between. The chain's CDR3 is CASSPPVGGDTQYF. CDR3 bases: TGTGCCAGCAGCCCCCCGGTGGGGGGAGATACGCAGTATTTT.

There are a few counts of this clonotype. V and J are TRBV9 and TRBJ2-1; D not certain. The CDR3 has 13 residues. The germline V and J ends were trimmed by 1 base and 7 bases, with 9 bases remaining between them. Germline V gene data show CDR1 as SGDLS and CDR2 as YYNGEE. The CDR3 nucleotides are TGTGCCAGCAGCGTAATGGTGGGGAATGAGCAGTTCTTC. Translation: CASSVMVGNEQFF.

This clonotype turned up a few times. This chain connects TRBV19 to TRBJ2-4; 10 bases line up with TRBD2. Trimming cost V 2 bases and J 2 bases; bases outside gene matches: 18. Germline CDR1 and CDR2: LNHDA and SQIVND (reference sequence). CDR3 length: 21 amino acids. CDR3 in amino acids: CASSIKIRWLAGEGTKNIQYF. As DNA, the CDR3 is TGTGCCAGTAGTATAAAGATCCGATGGCTAGCGGGAGAGGGAACCAAAAACATTCAGTACTTC. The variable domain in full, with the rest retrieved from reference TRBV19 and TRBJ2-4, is DGGITQSPKYLFRKEGQNVTLSCEQNLNHDAMYWYRQDPGQGLRLIYYSQIVNDFQKGDIAEGYSVSREKKESFPLTVTSAQKNPTAFYLCASSIKIRWLAGEGTKNIQYFGAGTRLSVL.

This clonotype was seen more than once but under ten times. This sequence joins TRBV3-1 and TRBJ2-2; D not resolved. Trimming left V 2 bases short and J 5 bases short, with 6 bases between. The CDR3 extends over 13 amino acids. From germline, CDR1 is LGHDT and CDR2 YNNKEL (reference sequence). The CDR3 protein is CASSQFLTGELFF. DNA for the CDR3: TGTGCCAGCAGCCAATTTCTGACCGGGGAGCTGTTTTTT.

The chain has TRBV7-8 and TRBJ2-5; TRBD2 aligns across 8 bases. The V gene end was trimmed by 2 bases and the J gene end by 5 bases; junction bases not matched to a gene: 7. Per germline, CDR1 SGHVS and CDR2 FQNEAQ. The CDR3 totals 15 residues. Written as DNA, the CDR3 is TGTGCCAGCAGCTTAAAGCGGGAGTTTCGGGAGACCCAGTACTTC. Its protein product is CASSLKREFRETQYF. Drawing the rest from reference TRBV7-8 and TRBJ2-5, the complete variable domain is GAGVSQSPRYKVAKRGQDVALRCDPISGHVSLFWYQQALGQGPEFLTYFQNEAQLDKSGLPSDRFFAERPEGSVSTLKIQRTQQEDSAVYLCASSLKREFRETQYFGPGTRLLVL.

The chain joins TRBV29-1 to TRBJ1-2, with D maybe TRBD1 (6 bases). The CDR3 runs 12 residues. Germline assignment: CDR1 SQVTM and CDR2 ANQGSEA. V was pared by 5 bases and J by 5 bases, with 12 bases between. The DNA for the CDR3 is TGCAGCGTTAGTTACAGGGAGTATGGCTACACCTTC. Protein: CSVSYREYGYTF.

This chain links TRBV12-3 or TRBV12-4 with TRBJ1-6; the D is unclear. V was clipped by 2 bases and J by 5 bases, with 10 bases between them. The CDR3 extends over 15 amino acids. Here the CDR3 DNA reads TGTGCCAGCAGTTTACGGCAGCTGGATAATTCACCCCTCCACTTT. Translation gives CASSLRQLDNSPLHF.

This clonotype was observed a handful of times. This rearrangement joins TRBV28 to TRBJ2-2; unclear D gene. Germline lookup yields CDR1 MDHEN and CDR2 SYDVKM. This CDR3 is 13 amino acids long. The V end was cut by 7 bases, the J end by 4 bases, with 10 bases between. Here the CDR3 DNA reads TGTGCCAGCATAAACTCAGGCACCGGGGAGCTGTTTTTT. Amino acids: CASINSGTGELFF.

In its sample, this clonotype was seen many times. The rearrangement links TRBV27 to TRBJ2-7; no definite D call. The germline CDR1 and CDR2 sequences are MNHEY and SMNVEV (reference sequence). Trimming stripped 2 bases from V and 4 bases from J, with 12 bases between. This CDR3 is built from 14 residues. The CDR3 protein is CASSLRLDLYEQYF. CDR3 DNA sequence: TGTGCCAGCAGTTTACGGTTAGACTTGTACGAGCAGTACTTC.

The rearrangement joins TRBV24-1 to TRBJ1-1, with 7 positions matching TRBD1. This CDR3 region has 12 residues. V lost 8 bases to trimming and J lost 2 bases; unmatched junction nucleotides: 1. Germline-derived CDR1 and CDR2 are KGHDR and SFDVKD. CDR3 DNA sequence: TGTGCCACCAAGGGGGCTAACACTGAAGCTTTCTTT. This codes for CATKGANTEAFF.

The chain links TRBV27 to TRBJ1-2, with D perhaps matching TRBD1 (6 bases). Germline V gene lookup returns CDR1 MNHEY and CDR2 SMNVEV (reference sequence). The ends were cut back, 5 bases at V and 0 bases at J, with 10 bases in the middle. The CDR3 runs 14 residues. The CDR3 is CASSATGTNYGYTF. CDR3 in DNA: TGTGCCAGCAGTGCAACAGGGACTAACTATGGCTACACCTTC.

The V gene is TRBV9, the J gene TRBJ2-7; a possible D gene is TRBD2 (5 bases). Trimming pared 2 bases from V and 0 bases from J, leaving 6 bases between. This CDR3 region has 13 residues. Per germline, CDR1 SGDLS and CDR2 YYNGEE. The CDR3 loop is CASSVRGSYEQYF. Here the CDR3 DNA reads TGTGCCAGCAGCGTCCGGGGCTCCTACGAGCAGTACTTC. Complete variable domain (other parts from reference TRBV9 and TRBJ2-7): DSGVTQTPKHLITATGQRVTLRCSPRSGDLSVYWYQQSLDQGLQFLIQYYNGEERAKGNILERFSAQQFPDLHSELNLSSLELGDSALYFCASSVRGSYEQYFGPGTRLTVT.

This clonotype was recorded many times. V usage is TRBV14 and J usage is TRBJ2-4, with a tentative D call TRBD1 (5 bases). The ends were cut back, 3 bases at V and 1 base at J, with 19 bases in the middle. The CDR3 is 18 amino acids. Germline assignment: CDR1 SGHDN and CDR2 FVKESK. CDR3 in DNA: TGTGCCAGCAGCCAGAAGATAGGGGTATTCGGGGCCAAAAACATTCAGTACTTC. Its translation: CASSQKIGVFGAKNIQYF.

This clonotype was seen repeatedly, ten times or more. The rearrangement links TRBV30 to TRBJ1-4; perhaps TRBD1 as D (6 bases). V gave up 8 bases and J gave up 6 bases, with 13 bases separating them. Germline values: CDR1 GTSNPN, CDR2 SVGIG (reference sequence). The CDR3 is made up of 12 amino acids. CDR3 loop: CAIQGRDEKLFF. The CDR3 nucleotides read TGTGCCATCCAGGGGAGGGATGAAAAACTGTTTTTT.

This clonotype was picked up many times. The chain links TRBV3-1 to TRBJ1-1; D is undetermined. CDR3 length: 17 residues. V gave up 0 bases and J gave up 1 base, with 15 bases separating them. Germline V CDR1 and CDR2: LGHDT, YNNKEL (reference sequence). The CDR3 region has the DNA TGTGCCAGCAGCCAAGATCTTATCACACGGCCGAACACTGAAGCTTTCTTT. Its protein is CASSQDLITRPNTEAFF.

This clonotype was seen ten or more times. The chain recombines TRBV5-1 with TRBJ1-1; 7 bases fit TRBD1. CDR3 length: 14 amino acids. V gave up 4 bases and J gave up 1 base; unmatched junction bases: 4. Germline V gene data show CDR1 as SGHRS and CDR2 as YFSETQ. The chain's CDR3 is CASSEYRGNTEAFF. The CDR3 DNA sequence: TGCGCCAGCAGCGAATACAGGGGGAACACTGAAGCTTTCTTT. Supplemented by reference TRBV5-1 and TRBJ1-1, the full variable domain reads KAGVTQTPRYLIKTRGQQVTLSCSPISGHRSVSWYQQTPGQGLQFLFEYFSETQRNKGNFPGRFSGRQFSNSRSEMNVSTLELGDSALYLCASSEYRGNTEAFFGQGTRLTVV.

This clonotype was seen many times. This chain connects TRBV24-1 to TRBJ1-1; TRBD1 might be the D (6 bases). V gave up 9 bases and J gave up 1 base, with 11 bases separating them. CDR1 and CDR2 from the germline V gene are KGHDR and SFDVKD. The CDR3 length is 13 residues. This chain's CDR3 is CATAGHQNTEAFF. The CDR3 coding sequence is TGTGCCACCGCGGGACACCAGAACACTGAAGCTTTCTTT.

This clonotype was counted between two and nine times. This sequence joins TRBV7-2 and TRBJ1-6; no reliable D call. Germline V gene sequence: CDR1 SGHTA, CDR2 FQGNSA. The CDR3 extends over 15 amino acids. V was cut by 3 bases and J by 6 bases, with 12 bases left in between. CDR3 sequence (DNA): TGTGCCAGCAGCTTCATTCCGGGTCCTAATTCACCCCTCCACTTT. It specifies CASSFIPGPNSPLHF.

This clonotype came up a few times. The CDR3 region has the DNA TGTGCCAGCAGCTTCGGACCGACGGGGGCTGAAGCTTTCTTT. Protein product: CASSFGPTGAEAFF. The rearrangement joins TRBV13 to TRBJ1-1; maybe TRBD1 (5 bases). There are 14 residues in the CDR3. The germline V gene encodes CDR1 PRHDT and CDR2 FYEKMQ (reference sequence). Trimming stripped 3 bases from V and 6 bases from J, with 14 bases between.

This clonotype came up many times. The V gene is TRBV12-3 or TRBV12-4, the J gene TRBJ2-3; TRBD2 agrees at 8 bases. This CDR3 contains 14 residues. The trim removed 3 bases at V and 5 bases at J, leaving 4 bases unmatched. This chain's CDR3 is CASSFVAGRDTQYF. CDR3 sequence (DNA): TGTGCCAGCAGTTTTGTAGCGGGAAGAGATACGCAGTATTTT.

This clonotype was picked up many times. CDR3 region: CASSRDAGSTDTQYF. The CDR3 coding sequence is TGTGCCAGCAGCCGAGACGCAGGAAGCACAGATACGCAGTATTTT. This chain connects TRBV3-1 to TRBJ2-3; the D is unclear. CDR3 length: 15 residues. V lost 4 bases and J 0 bases, leaving 11 bases between the germline ends. Germline assignment: CDR1 LGHDT and CDR2 YNNKEL (reference sequence).

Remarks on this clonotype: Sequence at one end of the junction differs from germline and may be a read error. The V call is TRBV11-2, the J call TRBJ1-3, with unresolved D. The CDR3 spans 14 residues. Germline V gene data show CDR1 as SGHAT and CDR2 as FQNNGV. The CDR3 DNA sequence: TGTGCCAGCAGCCGACATAGCTCTGGAAACACCACATATTTT. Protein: CASSRHSSGNTTYF.

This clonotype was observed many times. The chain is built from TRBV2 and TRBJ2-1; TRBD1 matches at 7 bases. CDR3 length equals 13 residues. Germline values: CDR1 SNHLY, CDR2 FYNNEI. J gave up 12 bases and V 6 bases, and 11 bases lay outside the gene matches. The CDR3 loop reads CASSNLDRKAQFF. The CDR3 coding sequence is TGTGCCAGCAGCAACCTGGACAGGAAAGCGCAGTTCTTC.